These T cell receptor beta chains were read from a single sample in a study of blood T cell repertoires in COVID-19. Profiling relied on immunoSEQ multiplex PCR, and the TCRdb table lists in-frame clones only, not all of them. The sample has over 200,000 clones, approximately 80% seen once. The source material was peripheral blood. The receptors were sampled from a man aged 35-49 years who had recovered from COVID-19. The CDR3 runs from the conserved cysteine through the conserved F or W. A D gene is named only where the DNA matches it firmly. Rows give clone size only sometimes, using once, few, many, or a class for an expanded clone.

d_gene: -; j_gene: TRBJ1-1; abundance: -; v_gene: TRBV6-5; CDR3aa: CASSTNVAFF; CDR3nt: TGTGCCAGCAGTACTAACGTGGCTTTCTTT
d_gene: TRBD2; j_gene: TRBJ2-6; abundance: once; v_gene: TRBV2; CDR3aa: CAGRGSGGSGSGANVLTF; CDR3nt: TGTGCCGGACGAGGAAGCGGGGGGTCCGGGTCCGGGGCCAACGTCCTGACTTTC
d_gene: -; j_gene: TRBJ1-2; abundance: -; v_gene: TRBV20-1; CDR3aa: CSQNGYTF; CDR3nt: TGCAGTCAGAATGGCTACACCTTC
d_gene: TRBD2; j_gene: TRBJ2-5; abundance: -; v_gene: TRBV18; CDR3aa: CASSRTSGQETQYF; CDR3nt: TGTGCCAGCTCACGGACTAGCGGCCAAGAGACCCAGTACTTC
d_gene: TRBD2; j_gene: TRBJ2-3; abundance: -; v_gene: TRBV5-4; CDR3aa: CASRTLAGDTDTQYF; CDR3nt: TGTGCCAGCAGAACACTAGCGGGGGACACAGATACGCAGTATTTT
d_gene: TRBD1; j_gene: TRBJ1-1; abundance: once; v_gene: TRBV30; CDR3aa: CAWGGQGSGTEAFF; CDR3nt: TGTGCCTGGGGAGGACAGGGCTCAGGTACTGAAGCTTTCTTT
d_gene: -; j_gene: TRBJ1-5; abundance: -; v_gene: TRBV7-2; CDR3aa: CASSLAGQFNQPQHF; CDR3nt: TGTGCCAGCAGCTTAGCCGGACAGTTTAATCAGCCCCAGCATTTT
d_gene: TRBD1; j_gene: TRBJ2-1; abundance: -; v_gene: TRBV5-8; CDR3aa: CASSSHLRDRGLSYNEQFF; CDR3nt: TGTGCCAGCAGCTCCCACCTCCGGGACAGGGGGCTATCCTACAATGAGCAGTTCTTC
d_gene: -; j_gene: TRBJ2-7; abundance: -; v_gene: TRBV7-2; CDR3aa: CASSLELQDSYEQYF; CDR3nt: TGTGCCAGCAGCTTAGAATTACAAGACTCCTACGAGCAGTACTTC
d_gene: TRBD1; j_gene: TRBJ2-7; abundance: -; v_gene: TRBV9; CDR3aa: CASSSGTGGALYEQYF; CDR3nt: TGTGCCAGCAGCTCCGGGACAGGGGGCGCCCTGTACGAGCAGTACTTC
d_gene: TRBD2; j_gene: TRBJ2-3; abundance: -; v_gene: TRBV7-2; CDR3aa: CASSYTGTSGARRTDTQYF; CDR3nt: TGTGCCAGCAGCTATACCGGGACTAGTGGGGCCCGTCGCACAGATACGCAGTATTTT
d_gene: -; j_gene: TRBJ2-7; abundance: -; v_gene: TRBV5-1; CDR3aa: CASSLIGGYEQYF; CDR3nt: TGCGCCAGCAGCTTGATAGGGGGCTACGAGCAGTACTTC
d_gene: TRBD1; j_gene: TRBJ1-1; abundance: -; v_gene: TRBV29-1; CDR3aa: CSVEPQGAAEAFF; CDR3nt: TGCAGCGTTGAACCCCAGGGGGCTGCTGAAGCTTTCTTT
d_gene: -; j_gene: TRBJ1-1; abundance: -; v_gene: TRBV11-3; CDR3aa: CASSATSGDTEAFF; CDR3nt: TGTGCCAGCAGCGCAACGTCAGGGGACACTGAAGCTTTCTTT
d_gene: -; j_gene: TRBJ2-3; abundance: few; v_gene: TRBV5-1; CDR3aa: CASSLGGPTDTQYF; CDR3nt: TGCGCCAGCAGCTTGGGCGGGCCTACGGATACGCAGTATTTT
d_gene: -; j_gene: TRBJ1-1; abundance: few; v_gene: TRBV19; CDR3aa: CASSIGGENTEAFF; CDR3nt: TGTGCCAGTAGTATAGGGGGGGAGAACACTGAAGCTTTCTTT